This T cell receptor gamma chain was recorded in a study of γδ T cells in repeated Plasmodium falciparum infection. This clone was seen ten or more times. This DNA's translation differs at residue 8 from TCRdb's protein, which comes from a much larger clone; a read error is likely, and the protein shown is translated from the DNA. TCRdb repeated clone calling on the multiplex PCR reads with CATT. The profile covers around 14,000 gamma-chain clones, with 1.5% to 2% appearing a single time and 25% to 30% taken by the ten largest. Trimming removed 0 bases from V and 6 bases from J; junction bases left unmatched: 8. Per germline, CDR1 GITISATS and CDR2 ISYDGTV (reference sequence). There are 14 residues in the CDR3. Flow sorting of PBMC yielded separate Vgamma9/Vdelta2+ and Vdelta2-negative gammadelta T cell populations for bulk repertoire analysis.

Source material: gamma-delta T cells from blood. This clonotype originated in a pool of human donors (malaria-infected and uninfected, not separated). V usage is TRGV9 and J usage is TRGJ1 or TRGJ2. CDR3 in amino acids: CALWEVGHPYKKLF. The CDR3 coding sequence is TGTGCCTTGTGGGAGGTGGGACACCCTTATAAGAAACTCTTT.